This TCR beta chain is from a study of blood T cell repertoires in COVID-19 (dated by TCRdb to about 2020). Regarding the study in general: Samples from collaborators originated in the United States, Italy and Spain and spanned both the acute and convalescent phases of COVID-19. Subjects who had been exposed to COVID-19, were actively infected with it, or had recovered from it provided the deeply sampled blood TCRbeta repertoires that made up the dataset. HLA class I and class II types, where available, came from metadata supplied by the sample provider rather than from assay-based typing. The samples were drawn from the first 160 participants of the ongoing ImmuneRACE study and from more than 1,000 subjects provided by 6 global collaborators. Nearly every sample came with metadata listing a de-identified subject ID, COVID-19 status, age in years and sex. The repertoires were made available in a free public database intended to serve as a resource for research on the immune response to SARS-CoV-2. The prospective study material was composed of cDNA or gDNA derived from T cells, B-cell-depleted T cells, or PBMCs. Overall results and qualifications from the work: How much clinical and demographic metadata was included differed by source and by participant, and the metadata was provided uncurated.

The immunoSEQ Assay, a bias-controlled multiplex PCR, was used to amplify TCRbeta CDR3 regions from genomic DNA. In the original analysis: Within the assay, amplification of reference gene primers was used to estimate how many nucleated cells each sample contained. To quantify the absolute abundance of each unique TCRbeta CDR3 rearrangement, sequence reads were collapsed and filtered. Productive Simpson clonality was computed per sample as the square root of Simpson's diversity index over productive rearrangements. In its TCRdb copy, this immuneACCESS table keeps in-frame sequences only and misses some clones. Where compared with another copy, unresolved V genes explain less than half of these, and the others have no known cause. V, J and clone size were drawn from that table, and D and trimming were deduced from the DNA. This sample comprises under 55,000 clones, more than 75% of them detected only once. The ten largest clones represent around 5.4% of the sample.

Participants in the prospective study were enrolled through a virtual design, were aged about 18 to 100 years, and lived in roughly 25 United States geographic areas. In the prospective study, participants were assigned to cohorts based on the clinical history participants reported in a screening survey and a study questionnaire. In the prospective study, mobile phlebotomists collected whole blood, serum and a nasopharyngeal or oropharyngeal swab from each participant. Prospective study participants could optionally give additional blood draws and questionnaires over an approximately two-month period. Before DNA extraction, prospective study blood samples were shipped either frozen or at room temperature. In regard to this clone: Which antigen it targets is not known. No base-level quality is on record; no much larger clone is a single base apart.

This receptor was obtained from a woman aged 45 to 65 with acute COVID-19. The specimen sequenced was PBMCs or T cells enriched from blood (not recorded which).

The CDR3 region reads CASSLGGLSYEQYF. The nucleotides read TGTGCCAGCAGCTTGGGGGGACTGTCCTACGAGCAGTACTTC. This chain is built from TRBV7-2 and TRBJ2-7; TRBD2 could be the D gene, as 6 bases match. From the germline V gene, CDR1 is SGHTA and CDR2 is FQGNSA. V loses 3 bases of germline sequence and J loses 1 base, and the interval between the two ends is 10 bases. The CDR3 contains 14 residues, cysteine and phenylalanine counted. Here the CDR3 DNA is all that survives: 42 bases in frame from base 1.